This T cell receptor (beta chain) is drawn from a study of blood T cell repertoires in COVID-19. Study background: T cells, B-cell-depleted T cells, or PBMCs provided the cDNA or gDNA that served as material.

Germline V CDR1 and CDR2: MNHEY, SVGAGI. This CDR3 contains 14 residues. V was clipped by 11 bases and J by 4 bases; unmatched bases: 11. The cohort comprised adults aged 18 to 89 years residing in 20 to 25 US areas. Self-reported history from a screening survey and questionnaire set each donor's cohort. Recovery among Cohort 3 donors was established by two negative PCRs, clearance, or symptom resolution. Libraries were prepared by immunoSEQ multiplex PCR; TCRdb keeps only in-frame clonotypes and omits some of them. The data hold 250,000 or so clones, with approximately 83% observed a single time. The origin of this receptor is a woman in her fifties or sixties who had recovered from COVID-19. The sequencing sample was made of PBMCs or T cells enriched from blood (not recorded which). The genes are TRBV6-5 and TRBJ1-2; 9 bases map to TRBD1. The DNA for the CDR3 is TGTGCCGGACAGGAGGGACAGGGCCCCTATGGCTACACCTTC. Protein sequence: CAGQEGQGPYGYTF.